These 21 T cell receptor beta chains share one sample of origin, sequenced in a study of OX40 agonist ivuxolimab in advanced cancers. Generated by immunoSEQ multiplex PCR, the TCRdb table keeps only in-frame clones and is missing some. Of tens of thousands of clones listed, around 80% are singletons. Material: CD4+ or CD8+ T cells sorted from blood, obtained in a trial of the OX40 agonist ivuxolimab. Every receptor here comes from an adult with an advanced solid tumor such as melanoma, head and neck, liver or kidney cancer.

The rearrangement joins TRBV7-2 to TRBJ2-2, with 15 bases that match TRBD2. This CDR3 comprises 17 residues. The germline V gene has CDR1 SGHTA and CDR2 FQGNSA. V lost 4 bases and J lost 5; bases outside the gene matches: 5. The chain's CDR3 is CASSSRTSGGGTGELFF. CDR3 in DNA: TGTGCCAGCAGCTCCCGGACTAGCGGGGGGGGAACCGGGGAGCTGTTTTTT.

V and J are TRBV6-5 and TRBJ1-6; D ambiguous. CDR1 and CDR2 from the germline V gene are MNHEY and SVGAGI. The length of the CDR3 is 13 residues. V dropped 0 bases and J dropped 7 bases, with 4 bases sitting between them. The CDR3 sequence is CASSYSRNSPLHF. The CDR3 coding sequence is TGTGCCAGCAGTTACTCGAGAAATTCACCCCTCCACTTT.

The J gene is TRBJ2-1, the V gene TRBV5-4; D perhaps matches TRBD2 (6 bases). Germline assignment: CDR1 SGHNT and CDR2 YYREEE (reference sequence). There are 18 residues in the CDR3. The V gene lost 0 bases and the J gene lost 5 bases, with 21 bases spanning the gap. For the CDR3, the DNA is TGTGCCAGCAGCTTGGCCCCCGGTTGGGGGGACCTACACAATGAGCAGTTCTTC. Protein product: CASSLAPGWGDLHNEQFF.

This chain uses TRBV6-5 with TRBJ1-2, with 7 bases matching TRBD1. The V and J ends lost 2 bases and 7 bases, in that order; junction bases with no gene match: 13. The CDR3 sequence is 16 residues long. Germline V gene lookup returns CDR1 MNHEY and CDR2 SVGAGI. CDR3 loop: CASSYLSETGRSGYTF. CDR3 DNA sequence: TGTGCCAGCAGTTACCTATCCGAGACAGGGCGTAGTGGCTACACCTTC.

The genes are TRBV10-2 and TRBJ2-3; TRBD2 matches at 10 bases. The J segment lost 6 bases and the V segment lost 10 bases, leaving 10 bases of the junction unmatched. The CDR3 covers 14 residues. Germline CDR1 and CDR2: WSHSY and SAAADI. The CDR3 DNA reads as TGCGCCACCAAAGCGGGGGGGCGGGGTGATACGCAGTATTTT. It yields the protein CATKAGGRGDTQYF.

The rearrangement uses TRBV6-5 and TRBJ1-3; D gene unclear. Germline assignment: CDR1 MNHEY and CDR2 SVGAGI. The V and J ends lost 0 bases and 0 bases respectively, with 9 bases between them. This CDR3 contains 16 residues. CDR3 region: CASSYSGRHSGNTIYF. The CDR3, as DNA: TGTGCCAGCAGTTACTCGGGCAGGCACTCTGGAAACACCATATATTTT.

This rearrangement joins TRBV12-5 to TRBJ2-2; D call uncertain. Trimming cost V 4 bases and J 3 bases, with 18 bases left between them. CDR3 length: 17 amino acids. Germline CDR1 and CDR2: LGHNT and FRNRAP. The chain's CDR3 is CASGSWTSPADTGELFF. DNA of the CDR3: TGTGCTAGTGGTTCCTGGACGTCCCCTGCAGACACCGGGGAGCTGTTTTTT.

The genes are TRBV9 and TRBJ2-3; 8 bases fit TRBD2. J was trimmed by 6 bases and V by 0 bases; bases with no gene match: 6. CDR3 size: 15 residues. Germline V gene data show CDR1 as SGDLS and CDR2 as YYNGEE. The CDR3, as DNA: TGTGCCAGCAGCGTAGAGGACGGGGGGGAGGATACGCAGTATTTT. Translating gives CASSVEDGGEDTQYF. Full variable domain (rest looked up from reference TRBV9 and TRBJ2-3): DSGVTQTPKHLITATGQRVTLRCSPRSGDLSVYWYQQSLDQGLQFLIQYYNGEERAKGNILERFSAQQFPDLHSELNLSSLELGDSALYFCASSVEDGGEDTQYFGPGTRLTVL.

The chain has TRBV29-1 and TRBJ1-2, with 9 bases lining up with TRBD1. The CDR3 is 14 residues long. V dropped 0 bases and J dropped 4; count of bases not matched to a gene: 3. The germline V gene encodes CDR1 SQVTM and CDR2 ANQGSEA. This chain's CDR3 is CSVEDTGGSYGYTF. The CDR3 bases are TGCAGCGTTGAAGATACAGGGGGCTCCTATGGCTACACCTTC.

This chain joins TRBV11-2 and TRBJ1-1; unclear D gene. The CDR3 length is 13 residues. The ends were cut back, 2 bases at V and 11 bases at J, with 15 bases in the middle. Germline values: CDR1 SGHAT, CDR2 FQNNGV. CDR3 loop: CASSLFSPNGAFF. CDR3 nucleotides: TGTGCCAGCAGCTTATTCTCTCCCAACGGGGCTTTCTTT.

As DNA, the CDR3 is TGTGCCAGCAGTTTATCGATGGCCGGGGAGCTGTTTTTT. As protein: CASSLSMAGELFF. The J gene is TRBJ2-2, the V gene TRBV27; D gene unclear. Trimming took off 0 bases at V and 6 bases at J, with 5 bases between the two ends. The CDR3 has 13 residues. Germline V CDR1 and CDR2: MNHEY, SMNVEV (reference sequence).

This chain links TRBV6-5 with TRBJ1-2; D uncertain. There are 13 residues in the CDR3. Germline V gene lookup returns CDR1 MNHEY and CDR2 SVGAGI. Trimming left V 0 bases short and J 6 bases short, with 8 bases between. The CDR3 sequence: CASSYSWSDGYTF. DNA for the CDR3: TGTGCCAGCAGTTACTCGTGGAGCGATGGCTACACCTTC.

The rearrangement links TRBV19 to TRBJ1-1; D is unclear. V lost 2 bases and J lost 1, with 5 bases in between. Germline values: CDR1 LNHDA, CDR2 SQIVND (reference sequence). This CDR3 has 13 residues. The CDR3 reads CASSIQPNTEAFF. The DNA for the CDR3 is TGTGCCAGTAGTATACAGCCGAACACTGAAGCTTTCTTT.

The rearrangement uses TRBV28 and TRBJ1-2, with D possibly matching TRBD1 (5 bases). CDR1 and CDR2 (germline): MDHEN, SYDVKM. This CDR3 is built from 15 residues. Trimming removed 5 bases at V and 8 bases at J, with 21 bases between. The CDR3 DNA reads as TGTGCCAGCAGTGAACCTATCAGGGTACTCATGGGCTACACCTTC. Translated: CASSEPIRVLMGYTF.

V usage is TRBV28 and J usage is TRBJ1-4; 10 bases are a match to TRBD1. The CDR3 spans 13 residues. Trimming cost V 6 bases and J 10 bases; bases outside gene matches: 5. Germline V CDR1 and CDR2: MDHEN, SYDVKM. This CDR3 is CASSPTGGGKLFF. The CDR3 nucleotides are TGTGCCAGCAGCCCGACAGGGGGCGGAAAACTGTTTTTT. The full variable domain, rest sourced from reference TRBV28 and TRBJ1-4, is DVKVTQSSRYLVKRTGEKVFLECVQDMDHENMFWYRQDPGLGLRLIYFSYDVKMKEKGDIPEGYSVSREKKERFSLILESASTNQTSMYLCASSPTGGGKLFFGSGTQLSVL.

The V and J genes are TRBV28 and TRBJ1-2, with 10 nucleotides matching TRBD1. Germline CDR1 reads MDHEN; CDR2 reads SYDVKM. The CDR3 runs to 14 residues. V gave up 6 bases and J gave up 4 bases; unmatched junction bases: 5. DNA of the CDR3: TGTGCCAGCAGCGAGACAGGGGGCCCCTATGGCTACACCTTC. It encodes CASSETGGPYGYTF.

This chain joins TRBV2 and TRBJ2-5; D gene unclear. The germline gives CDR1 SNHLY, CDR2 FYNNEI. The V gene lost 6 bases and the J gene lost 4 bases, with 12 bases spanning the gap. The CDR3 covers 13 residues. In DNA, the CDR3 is TGTGCCAGCAGCTTTATGGGTGGAGAGACCCAGTACTTC. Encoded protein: CASSFMGGETQYF.

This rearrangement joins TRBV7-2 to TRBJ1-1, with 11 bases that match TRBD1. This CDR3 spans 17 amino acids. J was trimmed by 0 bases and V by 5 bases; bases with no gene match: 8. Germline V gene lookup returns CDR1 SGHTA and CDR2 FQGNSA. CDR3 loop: CASSPVPGQGVNTEAFF. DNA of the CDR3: TGTGCCAGCAGCCCAGTCCCGGGACAGGGGGTGAACACTGAAGCTTTCTTT.

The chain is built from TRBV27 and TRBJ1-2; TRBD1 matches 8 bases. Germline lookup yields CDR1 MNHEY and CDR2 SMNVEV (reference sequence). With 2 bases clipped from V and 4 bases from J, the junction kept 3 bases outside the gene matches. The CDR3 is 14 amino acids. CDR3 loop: CASSLIQGAYGYTF. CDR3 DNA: TGTGCCAGCAGTTTAATTCAGGGGGCCTATGGCTACACCTTC.

CDR3 sequence reads: CASSSGLGNTIYF. The CDR3 nucleotides read TGTGCCAGCAGCTCGGGCCTTGGAAACACCATATATTTT. The V gene is TRBV7-2, the J gene TRBJ1-3; D uncertain. Germline lookup yields CDR1 SGHTA and CDR2 FQGNSA. Between the trimmed V and J ends, which lost 4 bases and 3 bases, there was a span of 7 bases. The CDR3 spans 13 residues.

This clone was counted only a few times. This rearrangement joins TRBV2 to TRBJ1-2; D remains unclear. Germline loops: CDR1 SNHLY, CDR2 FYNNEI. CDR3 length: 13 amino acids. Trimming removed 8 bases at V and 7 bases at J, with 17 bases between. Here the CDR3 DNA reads TGTGCCAGCTCGCTTGCGGTAACCCGTGGCTACACCTTC. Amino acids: CASSLAVTRGYTF.